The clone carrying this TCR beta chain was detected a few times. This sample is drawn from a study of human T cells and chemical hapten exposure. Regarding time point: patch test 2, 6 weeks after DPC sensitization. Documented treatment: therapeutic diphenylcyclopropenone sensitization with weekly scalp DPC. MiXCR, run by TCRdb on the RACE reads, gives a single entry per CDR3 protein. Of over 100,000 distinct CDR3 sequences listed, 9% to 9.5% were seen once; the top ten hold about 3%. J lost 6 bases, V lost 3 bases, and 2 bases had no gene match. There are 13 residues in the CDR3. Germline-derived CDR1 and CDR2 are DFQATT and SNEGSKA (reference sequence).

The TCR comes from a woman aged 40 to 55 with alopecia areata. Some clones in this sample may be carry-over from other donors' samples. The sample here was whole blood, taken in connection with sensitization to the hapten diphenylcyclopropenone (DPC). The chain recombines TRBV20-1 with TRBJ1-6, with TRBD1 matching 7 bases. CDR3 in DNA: TGCAGTGCTAGGGGACAGCTTAATTCACCCCTCCACTTT. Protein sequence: CSARGQLNSPLHF.